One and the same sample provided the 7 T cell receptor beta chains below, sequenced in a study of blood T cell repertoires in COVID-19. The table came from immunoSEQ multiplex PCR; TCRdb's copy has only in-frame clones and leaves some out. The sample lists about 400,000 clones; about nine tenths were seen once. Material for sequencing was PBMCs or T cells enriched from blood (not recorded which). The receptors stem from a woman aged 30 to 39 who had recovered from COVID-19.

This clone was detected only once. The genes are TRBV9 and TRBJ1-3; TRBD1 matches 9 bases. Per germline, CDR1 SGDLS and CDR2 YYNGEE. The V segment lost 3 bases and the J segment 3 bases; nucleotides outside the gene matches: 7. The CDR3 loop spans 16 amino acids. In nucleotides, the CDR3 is TGTGCCAGCAGCGAGGGACAGGGTAAGAGTGGAAACACCATATATTTT. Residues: CASSEGQGKSGNTIYF. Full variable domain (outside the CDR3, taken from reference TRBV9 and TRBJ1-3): DSGVTQTPKHLITATGQRVTLRCSPRSGDLSVYWYQQSLDQGLQFLIQYYNGEERAKGNILERFSAQQFPDLHSELNLSSLELGDSALYFCASSEGQGKSGNTIYFGEGSWLTVV.

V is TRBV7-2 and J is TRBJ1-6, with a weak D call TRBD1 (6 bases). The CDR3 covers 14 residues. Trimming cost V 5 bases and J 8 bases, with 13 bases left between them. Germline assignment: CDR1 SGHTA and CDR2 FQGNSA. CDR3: CASSLRQEYSPLHF. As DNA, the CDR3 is TGTGCCAGCAGCCTCCGACAGGAGTATTCACCCCTCCACTTT.

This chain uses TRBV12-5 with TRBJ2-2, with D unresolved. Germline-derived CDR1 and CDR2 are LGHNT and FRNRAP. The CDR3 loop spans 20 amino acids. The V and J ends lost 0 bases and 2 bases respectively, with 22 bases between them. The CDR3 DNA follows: TGTGCTAGTGGTTTGGTAATCGGGTTAATAGAGTTAGGAAACACCGGGGAGCTGTTTTTT. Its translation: CASGLVIGLIELGNTGELFF. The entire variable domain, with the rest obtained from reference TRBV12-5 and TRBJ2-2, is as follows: DARVTQTPRHKVTEMGQEVTMRCQPILGHNTVFWYRQTMMQGLELLAYFRNRAPLDDSGMPKDRFSAEMPDATLATLKIQPSEPRDSAVYFCASGLVIGLIELGNTGELFFGEGSRLTVL.

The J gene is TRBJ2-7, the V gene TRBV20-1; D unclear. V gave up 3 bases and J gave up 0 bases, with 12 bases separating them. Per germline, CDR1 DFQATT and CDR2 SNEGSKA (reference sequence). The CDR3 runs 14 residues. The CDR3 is CSASFTPSSYEQYF. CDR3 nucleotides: TGCAGTGCTAGTTTTACACCCAGCTCCTACGAGCAGTACTTC.

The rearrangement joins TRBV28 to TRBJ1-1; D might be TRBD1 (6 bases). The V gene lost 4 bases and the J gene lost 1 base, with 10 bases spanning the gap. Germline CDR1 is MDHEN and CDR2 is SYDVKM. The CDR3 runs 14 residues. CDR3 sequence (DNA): TGTGCCAGCAGTTGGGGCAGGGGGAACACTGAAGCTTTCTTT. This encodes CASSWGRGNTEAFF.

CDR3 region: CASSPRDRSSYEQYF. The CDR3 DNA sequence: TGTGCCAGCTCACCAAGGGACAGGAGCTCCTACGAGCAGTACTTC. This rearrangement joins TRBV18 to TRBJ2-7, with TRBD1 matching 8 bases. J was trimmed by 0 bases and V by 2 bases; bases with no gene match: 3. The CDR3 contains 15 residues. CDR1 is KGHSH and CDR2 is LQKENI in the germline V gene.

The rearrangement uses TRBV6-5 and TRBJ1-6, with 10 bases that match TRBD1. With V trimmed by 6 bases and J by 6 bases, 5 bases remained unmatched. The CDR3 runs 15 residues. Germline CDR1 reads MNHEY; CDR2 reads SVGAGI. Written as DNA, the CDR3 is TGTGCCAGCAGGGACAGGGGGATGGGTAATTCACCCCTCCACTTT. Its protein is CASRDRGMGNSPLHF.